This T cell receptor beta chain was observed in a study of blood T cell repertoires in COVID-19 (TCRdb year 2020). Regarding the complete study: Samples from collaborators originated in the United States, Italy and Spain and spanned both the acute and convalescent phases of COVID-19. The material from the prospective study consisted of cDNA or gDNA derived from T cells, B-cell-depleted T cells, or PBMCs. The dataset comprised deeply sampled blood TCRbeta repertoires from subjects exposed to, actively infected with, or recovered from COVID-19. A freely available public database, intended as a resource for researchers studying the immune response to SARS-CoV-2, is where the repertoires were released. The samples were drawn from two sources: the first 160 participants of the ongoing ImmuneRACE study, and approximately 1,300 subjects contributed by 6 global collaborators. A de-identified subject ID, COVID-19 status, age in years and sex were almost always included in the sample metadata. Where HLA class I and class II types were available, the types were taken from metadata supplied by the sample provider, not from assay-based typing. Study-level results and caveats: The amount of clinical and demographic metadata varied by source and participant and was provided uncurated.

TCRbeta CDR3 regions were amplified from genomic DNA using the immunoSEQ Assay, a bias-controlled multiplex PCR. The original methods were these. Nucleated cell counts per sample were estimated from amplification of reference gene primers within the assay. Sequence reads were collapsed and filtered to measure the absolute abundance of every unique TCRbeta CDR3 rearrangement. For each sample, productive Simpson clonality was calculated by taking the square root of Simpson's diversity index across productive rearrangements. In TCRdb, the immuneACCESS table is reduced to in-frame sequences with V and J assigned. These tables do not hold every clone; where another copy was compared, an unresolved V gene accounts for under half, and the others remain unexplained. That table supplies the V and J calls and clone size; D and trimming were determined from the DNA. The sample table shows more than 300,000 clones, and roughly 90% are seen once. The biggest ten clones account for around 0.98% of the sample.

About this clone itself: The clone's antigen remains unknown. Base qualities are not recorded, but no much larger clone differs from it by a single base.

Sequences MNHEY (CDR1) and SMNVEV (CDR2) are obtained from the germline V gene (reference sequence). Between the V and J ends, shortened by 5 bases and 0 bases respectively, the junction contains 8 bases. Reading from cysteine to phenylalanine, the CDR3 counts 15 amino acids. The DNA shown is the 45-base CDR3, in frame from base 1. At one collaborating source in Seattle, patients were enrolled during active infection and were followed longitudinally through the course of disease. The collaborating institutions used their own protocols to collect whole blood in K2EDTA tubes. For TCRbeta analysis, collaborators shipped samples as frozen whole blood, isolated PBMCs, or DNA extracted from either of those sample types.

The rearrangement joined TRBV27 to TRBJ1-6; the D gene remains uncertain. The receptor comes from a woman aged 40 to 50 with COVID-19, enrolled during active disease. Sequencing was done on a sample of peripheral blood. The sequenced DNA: TGTGCCAGCAGTATGGAGAGCTCCTATAATTCACCCCTCCACTTT. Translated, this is CASSMESSYNSPLHF.